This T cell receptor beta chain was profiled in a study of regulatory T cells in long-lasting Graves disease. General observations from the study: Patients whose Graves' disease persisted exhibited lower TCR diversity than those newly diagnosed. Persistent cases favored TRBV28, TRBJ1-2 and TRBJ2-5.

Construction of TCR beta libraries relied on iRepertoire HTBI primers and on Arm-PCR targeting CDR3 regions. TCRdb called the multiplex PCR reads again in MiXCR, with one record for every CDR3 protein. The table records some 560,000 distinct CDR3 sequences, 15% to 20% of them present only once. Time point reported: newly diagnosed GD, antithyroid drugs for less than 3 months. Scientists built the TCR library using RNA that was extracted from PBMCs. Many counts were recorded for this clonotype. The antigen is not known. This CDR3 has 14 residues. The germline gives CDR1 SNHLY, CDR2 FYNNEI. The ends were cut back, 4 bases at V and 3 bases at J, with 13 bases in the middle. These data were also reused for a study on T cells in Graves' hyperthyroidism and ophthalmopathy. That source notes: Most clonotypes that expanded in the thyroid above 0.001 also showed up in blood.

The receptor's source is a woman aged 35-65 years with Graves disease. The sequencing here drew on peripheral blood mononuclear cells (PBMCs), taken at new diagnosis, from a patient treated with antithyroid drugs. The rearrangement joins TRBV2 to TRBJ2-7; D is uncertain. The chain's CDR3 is CASSVDGPVYEQYF. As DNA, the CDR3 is TGTGCCAGCAGTGTGGACGGCCCCGTCTACGAGCAGTACTTC.